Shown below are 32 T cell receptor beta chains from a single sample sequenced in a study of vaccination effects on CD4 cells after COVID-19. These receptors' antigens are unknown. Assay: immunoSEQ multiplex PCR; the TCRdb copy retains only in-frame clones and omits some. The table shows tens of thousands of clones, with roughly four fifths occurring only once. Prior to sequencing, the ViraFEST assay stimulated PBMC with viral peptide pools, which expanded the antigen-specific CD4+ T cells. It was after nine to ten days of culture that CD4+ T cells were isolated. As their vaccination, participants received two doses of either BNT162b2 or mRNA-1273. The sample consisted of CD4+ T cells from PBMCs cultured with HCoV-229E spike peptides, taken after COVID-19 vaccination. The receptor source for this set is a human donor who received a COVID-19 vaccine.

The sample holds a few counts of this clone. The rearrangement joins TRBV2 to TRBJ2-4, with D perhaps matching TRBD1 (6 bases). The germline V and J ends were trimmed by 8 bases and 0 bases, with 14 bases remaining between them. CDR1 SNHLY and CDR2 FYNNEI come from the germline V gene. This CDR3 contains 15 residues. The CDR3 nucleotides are TGTGCCAGCGGACAGCAACTACTAGCCAAAAACATTCAGTACTTC. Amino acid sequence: CASGQQLLAKNIQYF. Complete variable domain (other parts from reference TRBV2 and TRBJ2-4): EPEVTQTPSHQVTQMGQEVILRCVPISNHLYFYWYRQILGQKVEFLVSFYNNEISEKSEIFDDQFSVERPDGSNFTLKIRSTKLEDSAMYFCASGQQLLAKNIQYFGAGTRLSVL.

The CDR3: CASEDPRGQPQHF. In DNA, the CDR3 is TGTGCCAGCGAGGACCCCAGGGGTCAGCCCCAGCATTTT. The chain employs TRBV5-4 and TRBJ1-5; a weak D match, TRBD1 (6 bases). V lost 7 bases, J lost 6 bases, and 14 bases lay in between. Germline-derived CDR1 and CDR2 are SGHNT and YYREEE (reference sequence). The CDR3 extends over 13 amino acids. Using reference TRBV5-4 and TRBJ1-5 for the parts outside the CDR3, the full variable domain is ETGVTQSPTHLIKTRGQQVTLRCSSQSGHNTVSWYQQALGQGPQFIFQYYREEENGRGNFPPRFSGLQFPNYSSELNVNALELDDSALYLCASEDPRGQPQHFGDGTRLSIL.

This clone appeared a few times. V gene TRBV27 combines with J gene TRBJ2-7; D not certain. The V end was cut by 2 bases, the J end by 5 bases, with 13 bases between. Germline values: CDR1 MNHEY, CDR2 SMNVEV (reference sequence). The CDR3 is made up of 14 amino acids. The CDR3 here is CASSLNPLTHEQYF. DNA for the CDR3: TGTGCCAGCAGTTTAAATCCGTTAACCCACGAGCAGTACTTC.

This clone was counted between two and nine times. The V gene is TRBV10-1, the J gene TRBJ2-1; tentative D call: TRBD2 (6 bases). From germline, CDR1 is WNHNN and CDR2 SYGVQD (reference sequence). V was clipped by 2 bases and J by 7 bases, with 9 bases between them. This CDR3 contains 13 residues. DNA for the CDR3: TGCGCCAGCAGTGAGCGGGGGAGGAATGAGCAGTTCTTC. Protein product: CASSERGRNEQFF.

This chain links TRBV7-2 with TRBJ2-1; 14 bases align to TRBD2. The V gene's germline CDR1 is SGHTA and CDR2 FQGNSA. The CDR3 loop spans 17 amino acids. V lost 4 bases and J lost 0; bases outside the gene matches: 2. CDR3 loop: CASSSGLAGGSYNEQFF. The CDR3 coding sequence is TGTGCCAGCAGCTCCGGACTAGCGGGAGGCTCCTACAATGAGCAGTTCTTC.

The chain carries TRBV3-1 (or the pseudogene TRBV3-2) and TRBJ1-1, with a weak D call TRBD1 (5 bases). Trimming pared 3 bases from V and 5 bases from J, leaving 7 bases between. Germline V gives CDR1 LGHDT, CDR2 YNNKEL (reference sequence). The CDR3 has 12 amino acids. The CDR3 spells CASSQGPTEAFF. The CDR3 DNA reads TGTGCCAGCAGCCAGGGGCCGACTGAAGCTTTCTTT.

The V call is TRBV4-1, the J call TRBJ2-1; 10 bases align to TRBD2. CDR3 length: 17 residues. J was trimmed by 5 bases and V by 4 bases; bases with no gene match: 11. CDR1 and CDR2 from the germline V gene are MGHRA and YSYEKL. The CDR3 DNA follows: TGCGCCAGCAGCCGTCTACCAGCGGGGGGGCGTCACAATGAGCAGTTCTTC. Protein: CASSRLPAGGRHNEQFF.

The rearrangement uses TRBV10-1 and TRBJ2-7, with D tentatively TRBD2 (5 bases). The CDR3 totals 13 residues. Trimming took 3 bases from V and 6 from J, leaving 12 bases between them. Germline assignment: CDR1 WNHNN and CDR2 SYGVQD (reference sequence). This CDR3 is CASSEGLAGEQYF. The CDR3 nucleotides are TGCGCCAGCAGTGAAGGCCTAGCAGGCGAGCAGTACTTC.

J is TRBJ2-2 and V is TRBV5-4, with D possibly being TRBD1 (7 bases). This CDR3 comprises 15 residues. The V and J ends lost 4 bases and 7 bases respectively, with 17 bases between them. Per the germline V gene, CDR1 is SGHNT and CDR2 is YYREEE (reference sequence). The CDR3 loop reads CASSPGAGGNGELFF. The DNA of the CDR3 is TGTGCCAGCAGCCCCGGGGCAGGGGGGAACGGGGAGCTGTTTTTT.

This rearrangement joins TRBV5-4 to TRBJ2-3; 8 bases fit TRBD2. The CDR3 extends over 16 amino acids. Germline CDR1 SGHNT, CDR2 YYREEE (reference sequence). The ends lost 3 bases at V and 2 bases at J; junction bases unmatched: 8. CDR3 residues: CASSSKAGALTDTQYF. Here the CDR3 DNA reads TGTGCCAGCAGCTCTAAAGCGGGGGCCCTCACAGATACGCAGTATTTT.

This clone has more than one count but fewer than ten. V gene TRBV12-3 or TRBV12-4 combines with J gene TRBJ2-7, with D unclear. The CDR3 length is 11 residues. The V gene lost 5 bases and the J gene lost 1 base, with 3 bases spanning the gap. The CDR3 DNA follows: TGTGCCAGCAGTGATTCCTACGAGCAGTACTTC. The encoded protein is CASSDSYEQYF.

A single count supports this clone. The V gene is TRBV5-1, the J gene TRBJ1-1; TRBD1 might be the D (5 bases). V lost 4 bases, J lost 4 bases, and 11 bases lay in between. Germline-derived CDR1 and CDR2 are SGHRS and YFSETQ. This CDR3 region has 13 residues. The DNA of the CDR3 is TGCGCCAGCAGCGGGGATGGGGGCACTGAAGCTTTCTTT. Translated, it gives CASSGDGGTEAFF.

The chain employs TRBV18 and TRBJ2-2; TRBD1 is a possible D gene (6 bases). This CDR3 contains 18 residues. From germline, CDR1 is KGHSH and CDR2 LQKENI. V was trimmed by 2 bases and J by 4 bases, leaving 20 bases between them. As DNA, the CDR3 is TGTGCCAGCTCACCAGACGCAGCGATCTCGACAGGCACCGGGGAGCTGTTTTTT. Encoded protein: CASSPDAAISTGTGELFF.

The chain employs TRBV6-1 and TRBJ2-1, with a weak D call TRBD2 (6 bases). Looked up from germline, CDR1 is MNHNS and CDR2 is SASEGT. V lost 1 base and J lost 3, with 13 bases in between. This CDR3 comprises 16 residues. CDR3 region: CASSEVLSGHYNEQFF. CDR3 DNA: TGTGCCAGCAGTGAAGTTCTTAGCGGCCACTACAATGAGCAGTTCTTC.

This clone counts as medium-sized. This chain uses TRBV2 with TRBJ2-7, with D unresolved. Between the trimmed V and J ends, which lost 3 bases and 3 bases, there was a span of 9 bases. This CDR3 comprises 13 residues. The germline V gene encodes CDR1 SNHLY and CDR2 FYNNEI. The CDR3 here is CASSEDHGYEQYF. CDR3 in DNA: TGTGCCAGCAGTGAGGATCACGGCTACGAGCAGTACTTC.

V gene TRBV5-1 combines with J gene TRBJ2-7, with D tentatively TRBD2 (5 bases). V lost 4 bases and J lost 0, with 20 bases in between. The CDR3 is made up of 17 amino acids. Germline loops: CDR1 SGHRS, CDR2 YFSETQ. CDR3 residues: CASSLTIEGHSSYEQYF. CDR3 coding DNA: TGCGCCAGCAGCCTGACAATCGAGGGTCATAGCTCCTACGAGCAGTACTTC.

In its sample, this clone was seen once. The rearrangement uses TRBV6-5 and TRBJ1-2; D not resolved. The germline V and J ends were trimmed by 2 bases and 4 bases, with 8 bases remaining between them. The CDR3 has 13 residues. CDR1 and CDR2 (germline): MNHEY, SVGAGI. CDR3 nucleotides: TGTGCCAGCAGTTACCCGGGCGGCTATGGCTACACCTTC. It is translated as CASSYPGGYGYTF.

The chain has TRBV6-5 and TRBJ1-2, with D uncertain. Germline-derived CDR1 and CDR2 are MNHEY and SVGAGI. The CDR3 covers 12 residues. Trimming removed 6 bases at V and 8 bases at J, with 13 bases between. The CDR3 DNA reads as TGTGCCAGCAGCGGGGATTCGGACGGCTACACCTTC. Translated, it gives CASSGDSDGYTF.

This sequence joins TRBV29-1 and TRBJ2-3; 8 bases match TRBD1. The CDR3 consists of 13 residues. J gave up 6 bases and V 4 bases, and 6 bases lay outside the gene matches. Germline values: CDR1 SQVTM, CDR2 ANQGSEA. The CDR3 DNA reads TGCAGCGTTGGGCAGGGGGCAGGGGATACGCAGTATTTT. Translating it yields CSVGQGAGDTQYF.

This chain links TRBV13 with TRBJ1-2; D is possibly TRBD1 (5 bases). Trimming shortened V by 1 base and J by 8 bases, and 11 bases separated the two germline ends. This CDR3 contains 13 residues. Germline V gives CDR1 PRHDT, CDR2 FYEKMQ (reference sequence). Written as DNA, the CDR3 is TGTGCCAGCAGCTTAGCCGGGGCCCTGGGCTACACCTTC. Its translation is CASSLAGALGYTF.

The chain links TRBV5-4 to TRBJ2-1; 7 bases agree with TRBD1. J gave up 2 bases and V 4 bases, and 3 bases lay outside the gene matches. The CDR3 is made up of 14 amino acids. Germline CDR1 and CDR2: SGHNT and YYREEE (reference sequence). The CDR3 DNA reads TGTGCCAGCAGCCTGACAGGGCCCTACAATGAGCAGTTCTTC. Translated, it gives CASSLTGPYNEQFF.

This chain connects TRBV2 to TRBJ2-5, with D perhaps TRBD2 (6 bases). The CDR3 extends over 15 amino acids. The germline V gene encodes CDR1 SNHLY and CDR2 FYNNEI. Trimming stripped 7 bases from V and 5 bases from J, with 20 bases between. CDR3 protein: CASKGTVGGPETQYF. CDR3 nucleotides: TGTGCCAGCAAGGGTACAGTCGGAGGGCCGGAGACCCAGTACTTC. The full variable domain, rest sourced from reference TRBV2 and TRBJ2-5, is EPEVTQTPSHQVTQMGQEVILRCVPISNHLYFYWYRQILGQKVEFLVSFYNNEISEKSEIFDDQFSVERPDGSNFTLKIRSTKLEDSAMYFCASKGTVGGPETQYFGPGTRLLVL.

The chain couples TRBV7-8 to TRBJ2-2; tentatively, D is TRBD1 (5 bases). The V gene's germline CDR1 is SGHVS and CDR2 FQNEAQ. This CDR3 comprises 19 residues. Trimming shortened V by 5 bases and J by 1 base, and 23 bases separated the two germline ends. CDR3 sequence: CASSPRILPDRQNTGELFF. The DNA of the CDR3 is TGTGCCAGCAGCCCCCGTATTCTGCCTGACAGACAGAACACCGGGGAGCTGTTTTTT.

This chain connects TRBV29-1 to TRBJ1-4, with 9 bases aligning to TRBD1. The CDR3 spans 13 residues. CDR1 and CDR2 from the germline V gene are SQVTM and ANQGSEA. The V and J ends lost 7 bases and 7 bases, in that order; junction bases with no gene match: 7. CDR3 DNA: TGCAGCGCCCAACAGGGGGCGAGTGAAAAACTGTTTTTT. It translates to CSAQQGASEKLFF. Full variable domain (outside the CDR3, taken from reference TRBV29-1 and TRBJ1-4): SAVISQKPSRDICQRGTSLTIQCQVDSQVTMMFWYRQQPGQSLTLIATANQGSEATYESGFVIDKFPISRPNLTFSTLTVSNMSPEDSSIYLCSAQQGASEKLFFGSGTQLSVL.

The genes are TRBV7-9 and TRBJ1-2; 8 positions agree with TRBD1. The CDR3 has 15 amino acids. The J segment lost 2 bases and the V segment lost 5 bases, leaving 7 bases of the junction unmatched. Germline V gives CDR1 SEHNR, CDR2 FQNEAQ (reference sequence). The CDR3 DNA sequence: TGTGCCAGCAGCCCAGGGACAGGAGGAAACTATGGCTACACCTTC. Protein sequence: CASSPGTGGNYGYTF.

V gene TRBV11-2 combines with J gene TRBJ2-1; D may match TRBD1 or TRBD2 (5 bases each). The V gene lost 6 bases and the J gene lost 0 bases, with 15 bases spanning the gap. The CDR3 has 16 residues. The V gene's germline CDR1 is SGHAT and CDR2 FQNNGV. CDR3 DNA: TGTGCCAGCAGACGAACTAGGGGTCGCTCCTACAATGAGCAGTTCTTC. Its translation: CASRRTRGRSYNEQFF.

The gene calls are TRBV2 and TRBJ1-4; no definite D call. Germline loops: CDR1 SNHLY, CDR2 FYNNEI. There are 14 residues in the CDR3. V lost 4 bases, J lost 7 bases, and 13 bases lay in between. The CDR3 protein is CASSVASLAEKLFF. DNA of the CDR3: TGTGCCAGCAGTGTTGCGTCCTTGGCTGAAAAACTGTTTTTT.

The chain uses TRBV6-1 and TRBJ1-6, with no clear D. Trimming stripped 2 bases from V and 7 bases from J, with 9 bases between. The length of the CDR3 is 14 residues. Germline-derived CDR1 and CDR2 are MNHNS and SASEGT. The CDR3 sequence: CASSELAGNSPLHF. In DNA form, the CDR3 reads TGTGCCAGCAGTGAATTGGCGGGGAATTCACCCCTCCACTTT.

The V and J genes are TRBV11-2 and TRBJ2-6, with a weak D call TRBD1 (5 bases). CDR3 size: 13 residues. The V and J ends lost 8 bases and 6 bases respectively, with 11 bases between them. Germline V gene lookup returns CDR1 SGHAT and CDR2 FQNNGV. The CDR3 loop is CASQLGEANVLTF. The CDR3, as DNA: TGTGCCAGCCAGTTAGGGGAGGCCAACGTCCTGACTTTC.

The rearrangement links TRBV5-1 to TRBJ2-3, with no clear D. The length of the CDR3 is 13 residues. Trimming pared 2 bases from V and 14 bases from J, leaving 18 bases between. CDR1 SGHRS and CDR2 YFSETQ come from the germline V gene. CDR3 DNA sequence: TGCGCCAGCAGCTTCGAGGCGCTTGAGTTGGTGTATTTT. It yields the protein CASSFEALELVYF.

The chain's CDR3 is CASSQDIPRAHNEQFF. The CDR3 DNA follows: TGTGCCAGCAGCCAAGATATCCCTAGAGCCCACAATGAGCAGTTCTTC. The chain employs TRBV3-1 (or the pseudogene TRBV3-2) and TRBJ2-1; D is ambiguous. The CDR3 covers 16 residues. Germline V gene sequence: CDR1 LGHDT, CDR2 YNNKEL (reference sequence). V was trimmed by 0 bases and J by 5 bases, leaving 14 bases between them.

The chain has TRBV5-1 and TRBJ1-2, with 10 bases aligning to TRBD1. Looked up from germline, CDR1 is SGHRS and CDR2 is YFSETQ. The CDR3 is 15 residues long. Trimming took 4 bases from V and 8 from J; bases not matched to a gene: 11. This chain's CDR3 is CASSPHRQGAGGYTF. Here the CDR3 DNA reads TGCGCCAGCAGCCCACACCGACAGGGGGCGGGGGGCTACACCTTC.